This T cell receptor (beta chain) was observed in a study of blood T cell repertoires in COVID-19. Study as a whole: Donors in the United States, Italy and Spain gave samples during acute or convalescent COVID-19. Sample material is recorded as cDNA or gDNA derived from T cells, B-cell-depleted T cells, or PBMCs.

Original methodology: Quantification of nucleated cells was approximated via reference gene primer amplification. TCRdb's table, derived via immunoSEQ multiplex PCR, lists solely in-frame clones and lacks some. V and J calls and clone size follow that table, whereas D and trimming were derived from the DNA. This table has 80,000 or so clones, around 83% appearing once. The CDR3 runs to 17 residues. J lost 0 bases, V lost 4 bases, and 9 bases had no gene match. Germline V CDR1 and CDR2: SGDLS, YYNGEE. Seattle participants joined during active infection and were tracked over time. Specimen: peripheral blood. The rearrangement joins TRBV9 to TRBJ1-3; TRBD1 matches at 8 bases. The clonotype was recovered from a man between 60 and 70 years old with COVID-19, enrolled during active disease. The DNA for the CDR3 is TGTGCCAGCAGCCCCCGACAGGGGCTATTCTCTGGAAACACCATATATTTT. Translated: CASSPRQGLFSGNTIYF. The full variable domain, in which reference TRBV9 and TRBJ1-3 provide the parts outside the CDR3, is DSGVTQTPKHLITATGQRVTLRCSPRSGDLSVYWYQQSLDQGLQFLIQYYNGEERAKGNILERFSAQQFPDLHSELNLSSLELGDSALYFCASSPRQGLFSGNTIYFGEGSWLTVV.